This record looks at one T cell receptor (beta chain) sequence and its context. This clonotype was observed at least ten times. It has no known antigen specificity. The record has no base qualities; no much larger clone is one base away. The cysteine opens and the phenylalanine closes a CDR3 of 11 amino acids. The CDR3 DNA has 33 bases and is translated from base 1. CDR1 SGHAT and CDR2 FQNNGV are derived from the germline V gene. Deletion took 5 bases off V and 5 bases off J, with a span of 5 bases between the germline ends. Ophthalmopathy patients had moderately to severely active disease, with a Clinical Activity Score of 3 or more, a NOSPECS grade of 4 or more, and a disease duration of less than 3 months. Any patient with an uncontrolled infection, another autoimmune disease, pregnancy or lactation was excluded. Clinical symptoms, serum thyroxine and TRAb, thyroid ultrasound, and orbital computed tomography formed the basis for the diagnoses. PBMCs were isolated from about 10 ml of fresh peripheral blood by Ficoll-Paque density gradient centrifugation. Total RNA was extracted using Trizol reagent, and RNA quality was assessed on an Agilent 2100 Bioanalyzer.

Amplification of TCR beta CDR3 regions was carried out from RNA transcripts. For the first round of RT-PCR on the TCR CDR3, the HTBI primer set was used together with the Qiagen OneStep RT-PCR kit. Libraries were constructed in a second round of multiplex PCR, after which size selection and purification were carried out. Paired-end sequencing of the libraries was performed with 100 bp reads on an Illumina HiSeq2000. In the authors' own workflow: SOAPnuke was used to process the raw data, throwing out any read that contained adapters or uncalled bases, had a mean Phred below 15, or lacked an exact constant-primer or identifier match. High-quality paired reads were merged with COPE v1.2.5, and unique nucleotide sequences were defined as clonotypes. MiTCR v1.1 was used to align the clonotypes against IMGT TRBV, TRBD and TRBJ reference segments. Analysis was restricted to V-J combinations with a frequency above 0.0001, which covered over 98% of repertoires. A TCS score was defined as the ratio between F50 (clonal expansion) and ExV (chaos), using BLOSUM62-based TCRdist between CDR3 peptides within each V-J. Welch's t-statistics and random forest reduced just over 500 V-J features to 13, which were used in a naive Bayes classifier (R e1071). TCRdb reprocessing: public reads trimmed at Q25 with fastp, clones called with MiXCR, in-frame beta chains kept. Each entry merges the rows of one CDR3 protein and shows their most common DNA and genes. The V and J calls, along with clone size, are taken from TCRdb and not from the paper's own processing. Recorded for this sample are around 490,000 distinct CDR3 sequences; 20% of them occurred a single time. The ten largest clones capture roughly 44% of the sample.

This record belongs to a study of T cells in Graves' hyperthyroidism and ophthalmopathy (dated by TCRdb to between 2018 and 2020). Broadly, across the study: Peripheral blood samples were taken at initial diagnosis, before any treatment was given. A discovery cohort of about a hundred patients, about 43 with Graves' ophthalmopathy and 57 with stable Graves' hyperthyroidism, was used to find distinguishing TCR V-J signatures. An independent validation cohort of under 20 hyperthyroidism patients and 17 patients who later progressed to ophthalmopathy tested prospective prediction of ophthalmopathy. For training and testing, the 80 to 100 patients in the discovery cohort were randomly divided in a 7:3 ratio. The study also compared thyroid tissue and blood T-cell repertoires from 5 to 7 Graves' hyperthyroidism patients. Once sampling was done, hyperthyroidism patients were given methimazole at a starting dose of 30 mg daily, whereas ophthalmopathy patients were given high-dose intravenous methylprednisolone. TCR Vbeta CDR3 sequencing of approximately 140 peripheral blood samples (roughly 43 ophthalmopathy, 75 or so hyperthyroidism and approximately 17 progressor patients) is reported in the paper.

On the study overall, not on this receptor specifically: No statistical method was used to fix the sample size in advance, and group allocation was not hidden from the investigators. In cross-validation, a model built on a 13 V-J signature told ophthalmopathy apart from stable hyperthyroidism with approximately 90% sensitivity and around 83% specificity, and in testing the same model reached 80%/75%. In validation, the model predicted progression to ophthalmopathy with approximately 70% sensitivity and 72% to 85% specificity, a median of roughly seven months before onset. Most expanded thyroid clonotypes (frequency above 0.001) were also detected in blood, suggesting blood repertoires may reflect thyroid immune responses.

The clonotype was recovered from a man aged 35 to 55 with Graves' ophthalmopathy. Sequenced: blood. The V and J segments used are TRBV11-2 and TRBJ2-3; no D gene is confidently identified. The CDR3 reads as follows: CASSHIDTQYF. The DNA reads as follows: TGTGCCAGCAGCCATATAGATACGCAGTATTTT.